One sample yielded the 25 T cell receptor beta chains listed below, sequenced in a study of T-cell reconstitution after alpha-beta-depleted transplantation in children. The TCRbeta library was prepared with unique molecular identifiers. TCRdb itself ran the PCR reads through MiXCR, one entry per CDR3 protein. The sample carries about 540,000 distinct CDR3 sequences, 18% recorded once. The sequencing here drew on PBMCs from the stem cell graft donor, taken from the stem cell graft. Receptor source: a human donor who donated a stem cell graft to a child with acute lymphoblastic leukemia.

The table lists this clonotype with a few counts. The V and J genes are TRBV27 and TRBJ2-7; D not certain. The V end lost 3 bases, the J end lost 2 bases, and 11 bases lay between the germline ends. The CDR3 covers 14 residues. Germline V gives CDR1 MNHEY, CDR2 SMNVEV (reference sequence). The CDR3 DNA reads as TGTGCCAGCAGTTTCGCAGCCGCAGCCTACGAGCAGTACTTC. Translated: CASSFAAAAYEQYF.

This clonotype was counted only a few times. At one boundary the junction diverges from the germline segment, which might be a read error. This CDR3 reads CGASSYSNNQPQHF. In nucleotides, the CDR3 is TGCGGTGCTAGTTCCTACAGTAACAATCAGCCCCAGCATTTT. The J gene is TRBJ1-5, the V gene TRBV20-1; D is ambiguous. The CDR3 length is 14 residues. Germline CDR1 is DFQATT and CDR2 is SNEGSKA (reference sequence).

This clonotype appeared a few times. This chain joins TRBV5-1 and TRBJ2-2, with D possibly matching TRBD1 (7 bases). The CDR3 totals 18 residues. The V end was cut by 2 bases, the J end by 4 bases, with 21 bases between. From germline, CDR1 is SGHRS and CDR2 YFSETQ. CDR3 bases: TGCGCCAGCAGCTTACCGCCGGAGGGACAGCGTGGCACCGGGGAGCTGTTTTTT. Translated, it gives CASSLPPEGQRGTGELFF.

The CDR3 DNA is TGTGCCAGCTCAGGACAGACGGGATACGAGCAGTACTTC. It specifies CASSGQTGYEQYF. V and J are TRBV14 and TRBJ2-7, with D perhaps matching TRBD1 (6 bases). Between the trimmed V and J ends, which lost 8 bases and 4 bases, there was a span of 15 bases. Germline V CDR1 and CDR2: SGHDN, FVKESK. This CDR3 is built from 13 residues. Full variable domain (rest looked up from reference TRBV14 and TRBJ2-7): EAGVTQFPSHSVIEKGQTVTLRCDPISGHDNLYWYRRVMGKEIKFLLHFVKESKQDESGMPNNRFLAERTGGTYSTLKVQPAELEDSGVYFCASSGQTGYEQYFGPGTRLTVT.

This clonotype has a count of ten or more. This sequence joins TRBV5-5 and TRBJ2-5; D is ambiguous. V gave up 0 bases and J gave up 5 bases, with 11 bases separating them. Per germline, CDR1 SGHKS and CDR2 YYEKEE (reference sequence). There are 14 residues in the CDR3. The CDR3 DNA follows: TGTGCCAGCAGCTTGGGGCTACCCCGGGAGACCCAGTACTTC. Encoded protein: CASSLGLPRETQYF. Full variable domain (missing parts from reference TRBV5-5 and TRBJ2-5): DAGVTQSPTHLIKTRGQQVTLRCSPISGHKSVSWYQQVLGQGPQFIFQYYEKEERGRGNFPDRFSARQFPNYSSELNVNALLLGDSALYLCASSLGLPRETQYFGPGTRLLVL.

This rearrangement joins TRBV20-1 to TRBJ2-3; 14 bases agree with TRBD2. Germline V gene sequence: CDR1 DFQATT, CDR2 SNEGSKA (reference sequence). The CDR3 is made up of 17 amino acids. Unmatched junction bases numbered 6, after V lost 0 bases and J lost 4 bases. CDR3 protein: CSARDLRLAGGPDTQYF. The CDR3 DNA is TGCAGTGCTAGAGATCTCCGACTAGCGGGAGGGCCAGATACGCAGTATTTT.

This clonotype has only a few counts. The chain employs TRBV4-1 and TRBJ2-7, with D possibly being TRBD2 (6 bases). The CDR3 is 15 amino acids. The V and J ends lost 4 bases and 4 bases respectively, with 17 bases between them. The germline V gene has CDR1 MGHRA and CDR2 YSYEKL. The CDR3 sequence is CASSLIAEARYEQYF. The CDR3 bases are TGCGCCAGCAGCCTTATAGCGGAGGCGCGTTACGAGCAGTACTTC.

The chain joins TRBV7-9 to TRBJ2-7; D is unclear. Germline V gene data show CDR1 as SEHNR and CDR2 as FQNEAQ (reference sequence). V dropped 7 bases and J dropped 2 bases, with 12 bases sitting between them. CDR3 length equals 13 residues. CDR3 sequence: CASIGLGPYEQYF. The CDR3 region has the DNA TGTGCCAGCATAGGTCTCGGACCCTACGAGCAGTACTTC.

V gene TRBV6-1 combines with J gene TRBJ1-1; D remains ambiguous. The CDR3 has 11 residues. From germline, CDR1 is MNHNS and CDR2 SASEGT. Trimming removed 8 bases at V and 3 bases at J, with 7 bases between. The CDR3 bases are TGTGCCAGCGCAGGCTACACTGAAGCTTTCTTT. This sequence encodes CASAGYTEAFF.

The chain joins TRBV6-1 to TRBJ2-7; 8 nucleotides agree with TRBD1. Germline assignment: CDR1 MNHNS and CDR2 SASEGT. Losses at the gene ends were 6 bases for V and 1 base for J; bases not matched to a gene: 8. The length of the CDR3 is 15 residues. The CDR3 DNA is TGTGCCAGCAGCTTCGGACAGGGCCCATCCTACGAGCAGTACTTC. As protein: CASSFGQGPSYEQYF.

This clonotype was counted between two and nine times. This sequence joins TRBV2 and TRBJ2-4; D is perhaps TRBD1 or TRBD2 (5 bases each). Trimming left V 7 bases short and J 7 bases short, with 17 bases between. In germline, CDR1 is SNHLY, CDR2 FYNNEI. This CDR3 has 14 amino acids. For the CDR3, the DNA is TGTGCCAGCATGGGGGTCAAGGCTATGAACATTCAGTACTTC. This codes for CASMGVKAMNIQYF.

This clonotype appeared a few times. The V and J genes are TRBV5-6 and TRBJ2-7; TRBD1 aligns across 9 bases. This CDR3 region has 16 residues. Germline-derived CDR1 and CDR2 are SGHDT and YYEEEE. Trimming removed 4 bases from V and 0 bases from J; junction bases left unmatched: 8. CDR3 loop: CASSRPGQGISYEQYF. The CDR3 nucleotides read TGTGCCAGCAGCCGTCCCGGACAGGGGATCTCCTACGAGCAGTACTTC.

The rearrangement joins TRBV5-1 to TRBJ2-3; TRBD2 matches at 11 bases. Germline V gene lookup returns CDR1 SGHRS and CDR2 YFSETQ. The CDR3 consists of 15 residues. Unmatched junction bases numbered 5, after V lost 4 bases and J lost 4 bases. As DNA, the CDR3 is TGCGCCAGCAGCCACGTACTAGCGGGAGCAGATACGCAGTATTTT. It yields the protein CASSHVLAGADTQYF.

The gene calls are TRBV27 and TRBJ2-5; tentatively, D is TRBD2 (6 bases). The CDR3 is 14 amino acids. Per the germline V gene, CDR1 is MNHEY and CDR2 is SMNVEV (reference sequence). V was trimmed by 4 bases and J by 1 base, leaving 10 bases between them. CDR3 DNA: TGTGCCAGCAGTTATCATAGCGGCCAAGAGACCCAGTACTTC. This encodes CASSYHSGQETQYF.

This chain links TRBV4-1 with TRBJ2-1, with TRBD1 identical over 8 bases. Germline V gene lookup returns CDR1 MGHRA and CDR2 YSYEKL. This CDR3 is built from 16 residues. V lost 3 bases to trimming and J lost 4 bases; unmatched junction nucleotides: 8. The CDR3 nucleotides read TGCGCCAGCAGCCACCTAGGACAGGGCGGATACAATGAGCAGTTCTTC. Protein: CASSHLGQGGYNEQFF.

Only a few counts were recorded for this clonotype. The chain is built from TRBV5-1 and TRBJ2-7, with D unresolved. Trimming left V 2 bases short and J 0 bases short, with 12 bases between. CDR1 is SGHRS, CDR2 YFSETQ, per germline. This CDR3 contains 15 residues. The CDR3 bases are TGCGCCAGCAGCTTAGGAGCTAGTAACTCCTACGAGCAGTACTTC. Translating it yields CASSLGASNSYEQYF.

The genes are TRBV5-6 and TRBJ2-7, with TRBD2 matching over 7 bases. Germline trimming cut 3 bases from V and 4 bases from J; bases unmatched to any gene: 4. CDR3 length equals 13 residues. Germline assignment: CDR1 SGHDT and CDR2 YYEEEE. CDR3 residues: CASSSGLEYEQYF. DNA for the CDR3: TGTGCCAGCAGCTCTGGACTAGAATACGAGCAGTACTTC.

This clonotype showed up just a few times. One junction end disagrees with the germline gene, perhaps due to a read error. This rearrangement joins TRBV5-1 to TRBJ2-1; D is perhaps TRBD1 (5 bases). This CDR3 contains 12 residues. Germline V gene lookup returns CDR1 SGHRS and CDR2 YFSETQ. DNA of the CDR3: TGCGCCAGCACCTTGGTAGGGGATGAGCAGTTCTTC. Protein sequence: CASTLVGDEQFF.

This clonotype occurred a few times. The chain is built from TRBV20-1 and TRBJ2-7; D may correspond to TRBD1 or TRBD2 (5 bases each). In germline, CDR1 is DFQATT, CDR2 SNEGSKA (reference sequence). This CDR3 is 15 amino acids long. V gave up 0 bases and J gave up 7 bases, with 19 bases separating them. DNA for the CDR3: TGCAGTGCTAGAGATCCCGGACTTGGGACGGGGGAGCAGTACTTC. Encoded protein: CSARDPGLGTGEQYF.

The chain uses TRBV5-5 and TRBJ2-2, with D uncertain. The CDR3 covers 13 residues. CDR1 SGHKS and CDR2 YYEKEE come from the germline V gene (reference sequence). V shed 4 bases and J shed 6 bases, with 10 bases lying between them. The CDR3 nucleotides read TGTGCCAGCAGCCCTGAGTGGGCCGGGGAGCTGTTTTTT. Translated: CASSPEWAGELFF.

This clonotype has only a few counts. The V gene is TRBV20-1, the J gene TRBJ2-7; no definite D call. The length of the CDR3 is 16 residues. V was pared by 3 bases and J by 3 bases, with 21 bases between. CDR1 DFQATT and CDR2 SNEGSKA come from the germline V gene (reference sequence). The CDR3, as DNA: TGCAGTGCTAGGGCAGGATTGATGTGGTGGGGCTACGAGCAGTACTTC. Protein sequence: CSARAGLMWWGYEQYF.

The V gene is TRBV10-3, the J gene TRBJ2-1, with 12 bases that match TRBD2. J was trimmed by 8 bases and V by 6 bases; bases with no gene match: 8. Germline V lookup: CDR1 ENHRY, CDR2 SYGVKD. The CDR3 runs to 15 residues. CDR3 DNA: TGTGCCATCAGGTCTCTAGCGGGAGGGTTCGATGAGCAGTTCTTC. Translated: CAIRSLAGGFDEQFF.

This chain links TRBV4-2 with TRBJ2-7; 12 bases are a match to TRBD1. The germline V gene has CDR1 LGHNA and CDR2 YNFKEQ. With 10 bases clipped from V and 2 bases from J, the junction kept 3 bases outside the gene matches. CDR3 length: 13 amino acids. This CDR3 reads CAMGTGGPYEQYF. The CDR3 nucleotides read TGTGCCATGGGGACAGGGGGCCCCTACGAGCAGTACTTC.

The chain employs TRBV2 and TRBJ2-1; maybe TRBD2 (6 bases). The CDR3 is made up of 13 amino acids. Germline values: CDR1 SNHLY, CDR2 FYNNEI. The ends were cut back, 6 bases at V and 3 bases at J, with 9 bases in the middle. CDR3 bases: TGTGCCAGCAGGGGACTCGTCTACAATGAGCAGTTCTTC. Its protein is CASRGLVYNEQFF.

This clonotype was found a few times. This chain joins TRBV10-3 and TRBJ2-7; possibly TRBD1 for D (6 bases). From germline, CDR1 is ENHRY and CDR2 SYGVKD. The V end was cut by 6 bases, the J end by 2 bases, with 11 bases between. The CDR3 is 13 amino acids. CDR3 bases: TGTGCCATCAGCATGGACAGCGCCTACGAGCAGTACTTC. It encodes CAISMDSAYEQYF.